The rows below give T cell receptor beta chains drawn from one sample of a study of shared clonotypes between healthy human individuals. Sequencing used immunoSEQ multiplex PCR; TCRdb keeps in-frame clones, though not all of them. Of about 680,000 clones listed, about 91% are singletons. Sequencing was performed on naive CD8+ T cells sorted from blood. The source is a man aged 25 to 45 in good health. Each CDR3 is given with its conserved first and last residue. A D gene is named only where the DNA matches it firmly. Clone size is stated in some rows and not others, as once, few, many or a class when expanded.

>TRBV23-1|TRBJ2-3|-|-
TGCGCCAGCAGTCTGCCGGGGCCAATAGATACGCAGTATTTT
CASSLPGPIDTQYF
>TRBV20-1|TRBJ1-2|-|-
TGCAGTGCGGACTATGGCTACACCTTC
CSADYGYTF
>TRBV7-9|TRBJ2-1|-|-
TGTGCCAGCTGTAAGGACTCCTACAATGAGCAGTTCTTC
CASCKDSYNEQFF
>TRBV7-6|TRBJ2-2|TRBD2|-
TGTGCCAGCAGCTTCAAACTAGCGGGAGGTAACTCCGGGGAGCTGTTTTTT
CASSFKLAGGNSGELFF
>TRBV10-3|TRBJ2-1|TRBD2|-
TGTGCCATCGGGACTAGCGGGGAATACAATGAGCAGTTCTTC
CAIGTSGEYNEQFF
>TRBV27|TRBJ1-1|-|-
TGTGCCAGCAGCTTAACACCGACGGGGGAAGCTTTCTTT
CASSLTPTGEAFF
>TRBV13|TRBJ2-3|-|-
TGTGCCAGCAGCAACCTAGATACGCAGTATTTT
CASSNLDTQYF
>TRBV7-8|TRBJ2-5|-|-
TGTGCCAGCAGCCCCTGGGCCGAGCAAGAGACCCAGTACTTC
CASSPWAEQETQYF
>TRBV7-9|TRBJ2-1|TRBD2|once
TGTGCCAGCAGCTTAGTACCTATAGCGGGAGGCGAAGAGAATGAGCAGTTCTTC
CASSLVPIAGGEENEQFF
>TRBV6-5|TRBJ2-2|TRBD2|few
TGTGCCAGCAGTTACTCGCCGGGGGGCGGGGAGCTGTTTTTT
CASSYSPGGGELFF
>TRBV28|TRBJ1-5|TRBD1|-
TGTGCCAGCAGCCATAGACAGGGGGATCAGCCCCAGCATTTT
CASSHRQGDQPQHF
>TRBV16|TRBJ2-1|TRBD1|-
TGTGCCAGCAGCCAATCGGAGACAGGGCGCAATGAGCAGTTCTTC
CASSQSETGRNEQFF
>TRBV7-6|TRBJ2-3|TRBD2|-
TGTGCCAGCAGAATGACTAGCGGGAGCACAGCGGATACGCAGTATTTT
CASRMTSGSTADTQYF
>TRBV7-7|TRBJ2-2|TRBD2|-
TGTGCTAGCAGCCAGATACTAGCGGGAGGTAACACCGGGGAGCTGTTTTTT
CASSQILAGGNTGELFF
>TRBV7-3|TRBJ2-3|TRBD2|-
TGTGCCAGCAGCTTAAATCTACTCGGGAGGCCGTCTTCCGGAGATACGCAGTATTTT
CASSLNLLGRPSSGDTQYF
>TRBV2|TRBJ1-4|TRBD1|-
TGTGCCAGCAGTGAAATCCCCGACAGGGGCGCAACTAATGAAAAACTGTTTTTT
CASSEIPDRGATNEKLFF
>TRBV29-1|TRBJ2-5|-|-
TGCAGCGTTGAAGGCGGAGAATTGGAGACCCAGTACTTC
CSVEGGELETQYF
>TRBV5-1|TRBJ1-5|TRBD1|once
TGCGCCAGCAGCGTGGACAGGGTGGCGAATCAGCCCCAGCATTTT
CASSVDRVANQPQHF
>TRBV30|TRBJ2-6|-|-
TGTGCCTGGAGTGTTGGGGCCTCTGGGGCCAACGTCCTGACTTTC
CAWSVGASGANVLTF
>TRBV6-1|TRBJ1-1|-|-
TGTGCCAGCAGGCTGGCAGAAACTGAAGCTTTCTTT
CASRLAETEAFF
>TRBV29-1|TRBJ2-2|TRBD2|-
TGCAGCGTTGAACGGCGGGAGGACACCGGGGAGCTGTTTTTT
CSVERREDTGELFF
>TRBV30|TRBJ1-1|-|-
TGTGCCTCCCAATGGGCAGGGCCGAACACTGAAGCTTTCTTT
CASQWAGPNTEAFF
>TRBV28|TRBJ1-2|-|-
TGTGCCAGCAGTTTCCCGGAATCTTCTAACTATGGCTACACCTTC
CASSFPESSNYGYTF
>TRBV7-2|TRBJ2-1|-|-
TGTGCCAGCAGCTTAGATCGAGCAGACAATGAGCAGTTCTTC
CASSLDRADNEQFF
>TRBV28|TRBJ2-7|-|-
TGTGCCAGCAGTTTACGTCTGGTTACCTACGAGCAGTACTTC
CASSLRLVTYEQYF
>TRBV2|TRBJ2-1|TRBD2|-
TGTGCCAGCAGTAGTGGGGGGGAGGCCAACTACAATGAGCAGTTCTTC
CASSSGGEANYNEQFF
>TRBV30|TRBJ2-3|-|-
TGTGCCTGGGAAGACAGCTCCACAGATACGCAGTATTTT
CAWEDSSTDTQYF
>TRBV4-1|TRBJ1-2|-|-
TGCGCCAGCAGCCAAGGCGGATTGGGAGAGTATGGCTACACCTTC
CASSQGGLGEYGYTF
>TRBV9|TRBJ2-3|TRBD2|-
TGTGCCAGCAGCGCCCCAGGGTCGCGGGGGAGCACAGATACGCAGTATTTT
CASSAPGSRGSTDTQYF
>TRBV11-1|TRBJ1-2|-|-
TGTGCCAGCAGCCTTCTCCCCGGGCCGACTACTATATATGGCTACACCTTC
CASSLLPGPTTIYGYTF
>TRBV4-1|TRBJ2-1|TRBD2|-
TGCGCCAGCAGCCAAGACGGGCTAGCGGGAGTCAATGAGCAGTTCTTC
CASSQDGLAGVNEQFF
>TRBV18|TRBJ2-4|TRBD2|-
TGTGCCAGCTCTGAGACTAGCGGTGGGAACATTCAGTACTTC
CASSETSGGNIQYF
>TRBV4-1|TRBJ2-2|TRBD2|-
TGCGCCAGCAGCCAAACCATAGCGGGAGAGAACACCGGGGAGCTGTTTTTT
CASSQTIAGENTGELFF
>TRBV27|TRBJ2-1|-|-
TGTGCCAGCAGTTTACTAGCAGCGGTATACAATGAGCAGTTCTTC
CASSLLAAVYNEQFF
>TRBV5-1|TRBJ2-5|TRBD2|-
TGCGCCAGCAGCTCGACTAGCGGCCAAGAGACCCAGTACTTC
CASSSTSGQETQYF
>TRBV2|TRBJ2-1|-|-
TGTGCCAGCACCGAAGGGCAGGGAAACGGTGAGCAGTTCTTC
CASTEGQGNGEQFF
>TRBV9|TRBJ1-1|-|-
TGTGCCAGCAGCGGAATTACCCTTGGGAACCCTCGGGCTGAAGCTTTCTTT
CASSGITLGNPRAEAFF
>TRBV19|TRBJ1-5|TRBD1|-
TGTGCCAGTAGTATAGTGACAGGGCACAATCAGCCCCAGCATTTT
CASSIVTGHNQPQHF
>TRBV21-1|TRBJ2-3|-|once
TGTGCCAGCAGCCTCGGGACAGGGAAATCAGATACGCAGTATTTT
CASSLGTGKSDTQYF
>TRBV5-1|TRBJ2-7|-|-
TGCGCCAGCAGCATGGAGTACTACGAGCAGTACTTC
CASSMEYYEQYF
>TRBV2|TRBJ2-3|-|-
TGTGCCAGCAGTGATTGGGGGGCGGAAAAAACAGATACGCAGTATTTT
CASSDWGAEKTDTQYF
>TRBV11-3|TRBJ2-1|-|once
TGTGCCAGCAGCTATGGGGGTAACTACAATGAGCAGTTCTTC
CASSYGGNYNEQFF
>TRBV14|TRBJ2-5|-|-
TGTGCCAGCAGCCAAGAGTTGGGCCCCCAAGAGACCCAGTACTTC
CASSQELGPQETQYF
>TRBV7-9|TRBJ2-7|TRBD1|few
TGTGCCAGCAGCCGGACAGGCGAGCAGTACTTC
CASSRTGEQYF
>TRBV5-1|TRBJ2-7|TRBD1|-
TGCGCCAGCAGCTTGAGCCACGGGACAGGGTTCCCCGAGCAGTACTTT
CASSLSHGTGFPEQYF
>TRBV2|TRBJ2-7|TRBD2|-
TGTGCCAGCAGTGAATTGGGGGGTTCCGGGACTAGCGGCTCCTACGAGCAGTACTTC
CASSELGGSGTSGSYEQYF
>TRBV7-8|TRBJ1-1|-|-
TGTGCCAGCGGAATCGGGAGCATGAACACTGAAGCTTTCTTT
CASGIGSMNTEAFF
>TRBV4-2|TRBJ1-2|-|-
TGTGCCAGCAGCCAAGATGCGGGGGTAAAAGCTACTGGCTACACCTTC
CASSQDAGVKATGYTF
>TRBV6-4|TRBJ1-2|-|-
TGTGCCAGCAGCCCCCAGGACGGAAACTATGGCTACACCTTC
CASSPQDGNYGYTF
>TRBV7-9|TRBJ2-7|-|-
TGTGCCAGTAGGGATCAGGCGTCTCGCGAGCAGTACTTC
CASRDQASREQYF
>TRBV29-1|TRBJ2-1|-|-
TGCAGCGTTGGAGATGGACTGTTTAATGAGCAGTTCTTC
CSVGDGLFNEQFF
>TRBV19|TRBJ1-5|-|-
TGTGCCAGTAGTGTAACGTGGACGGATCAGCCCCAGCATTTT
CASSVTWTDQPQHF
>TRBV2|TRBJ2-1|-|-
TGTGCCAGCTTTAGGGCGGGCAATGAGCAGTTCTTC
CASFRAGNEQFF
>TRBV28|TRBJ2-7|TRBD1|-
TGTGCCAGCAGTGGCGACAGGGAAGGAGACTACGAGCAGTACTTC
CASSGDREGDYEQYF